A single sample is the source of the 14 T cell receptor beta chains below, sequenced in a study of type 1 regulatory T cells. Their antigens are not known. TCRdb re-called the reads through MiXCR, storing one row per CDR3 protein. The sample holds about 24,000 distinct CDR3 sequences, just under 75% seen once. The sample taken for sequencing was cultured T cells, either the whole culture or a sorted T cell fraction (not recorded which). The subset here: Tr1-enriched cell product generated in vitro against host alloantigens. These receptors were collected from a human donor in good health.

The gene calls are TRBV29-1 and TRBJ1-3; unclear D gene. This CDR3 is 12 amino acids long. V lost 4 bases, J lost 3 bases, and 7 bases lay in between. Germline CDR1 and CDR2: SQVTM and ANQGSEA. The CDR3 nucleotides are TGCAGCGTTGGGGTCAGTGGAAACACCATATATTTT. It specifies CSVGVSGNTIYF.

The genes are TRBV20-1 and TRBJ2-1, with 9 bases lining up with TRBD2. The junction had 4 bases not matched to a gene; V was cut back by 6 bases and J by 1 base. The CDR3 length is 14 residues. Germline assignment: CDR1 DFQATT and CDR2 SNEGSKA (reference sequence). CDR3 nucleotide sequence: TGCAGTGCCTTAGCGGGGGCATCCTACAATGAGCAGTTCTTC. It is translated as CSALAGASYNEQFF.

The chain couples TRBV2 to TRBJ2-7; D possibly corresponds to TRBD1 (6 bases). Per germline, CDR1 SNHLY and CDR2 FYNNEI. The CDR3 is 12 amino acids. V was pared by 6 bases and J by 4 bases, with 10 bases between. CDR3 DNA sequence: TGTGCCAGCAGCCTGGACAGATACGAGCAGTACTTC. This encodes CASSLDRYEQYF.

In this sample, this clonotype turned up a few times. The CDR3 is CSATYTDTQYF. The CDR3 DNA is TGCAGTGCTACCTACACAGATACGCAGTATTTT. The V call is TRBV20-1, the J call TRBJ2-3; D gene ambiguous. Germline CDR1 reads DFQATT; CDR2 reads SNEGSKA (reference sequence). This CDR3 contains 11 residues. The ends were cut back, 4 bases at V and 2 bases at J, with 4 bases in the middle.

The chain links TRBV19 to TRBJ1-1; D gene ambiguous. V lost 7 bases and J 2 bases, leaving 20 bases between the germline ends. This CDR3 region has 16 residues. Per the germline V gene, CDR1 is LNHDA and CDR2 is SQIVND (reference sequence). The chain's CDR3 is CASKAEQLKVNTEAFF. The CDR3 nucleotides read TGTGCCAGTAAGGCCGAACAGCTCAAGGTAAACACTGAAGCTTTCTTT.

V and J are TRBV7-9 and TRBJ2-7, with 10 bases identical to TRBD1. Germline V lookup: CDR1 SEHNR, CDR2 FQNEAQ (reference sequence). The CDR3 runs 16 residues. The junction had 10 bases not matched to a gene; V was cut back by 4 bases and J by 4 bases. This chain's CDR3 is CASSSSGTGVGYEQYF. The CDR3 bases are TGTGCCAGCAGCTCCTCCGGGACAGGGGTGGGATACGAGCAGTACTTC.

J is TRBJ1-3 and V is TRBV6-5, with D uncertain. With 8 bases removed from V and 0 bases from J, the gap between germline ends came to 20 bases. The CDR3 is 17 amino acids. Germline V gives CDR1 MNHEY, CDR2 SVGAGI. The CDR3 protein is CASQPLTGGSSGNTIYF. The CDR3, as DNA: TGTGCCAGCCAACCCCTCACGGGAGGGAGCTCTGGAAACACCATATATTTT.

V usage is TRBV20-1 and J usage is TRBJ2-4; D is possibly TRBD1 (5 bases). Between the trimmed V and J ends, which lost 3 bases and 8 bases, there was a span of 20 bases. The CDR3 contains 15 residues. Germline assignment: CDR1 DFQATT and CDR2 SNEGSKA (reference sequence). This CDR3 reads CSARPPTGAVDIQYF. The DNA of the CDR3 is TGCAGTGCTAGGCCTCCGACTGGGGCCGTGGACATTCAGTACTTC.

The chain is built from TRBV18 and TRBJ2-7; TRBD1 might be the D (6 bases). Trimming cost V 3 bases and J 1 base, with 16 bases left between them. The germline V gene has CDR1 KGHSH and CDR2 LQKENI. There are 16 residues in the CDR3. In DNA form, the CDR3 reads TGTGCCAGCTCACCCCGGGCCGGCACAGGGTCCTACGAGCAGTACTTC. As protein: CASSPRAGTGSYEQYF.

This clonotype was counted once. The chain uses TRBV20-1 and TRBJ1-2; TRBD1 might be the D (5 bases). This CDR3 region has 12 residues. Germline CDR1 is DFQATT and CDR2 is SNEGSKA (reference sequence). V was pared by 3 bases and J by 4 bases, with 9 bases between. The CDR3 here is CSARGPGYGYTF. The CDR3 DNA follows: TGCAGTGCTAGGGGGCCCGGCTATGGCTACACCTTC.

V and J are TRBV5-1 and TRBJ2-2; no clear D. This CDR3 has 17 residues. Trimming cost V 0 bases and J 0 bases, with 12 bases left between them. The germline CDR1 and CDR2 sequences are SGHRS and YFSETQ. CDR3 nucleotides: TGCGCCAGCAGCTTGGCCGGGCAGATTGCGAACACCGGGGAGCTGTTTTTT. This codes for CASSLAGQIANTGELFF.

CDR3 region: CASSYGGSANTEAFF. The DNA for the CDR3 is TGTGCCAGCAGTTACGGGGGTTCGGCGAACACTGAAGCTTTCTTT. The J gene is TRBJ1-1, the V gene TRBV6-5, with D possibly TRBD1 on 5 matching bases. V gave up 2 bases and J gave up 1 base, with 11 bases separating them. This CDR3 comprises 15 residues. Germline V gene lookup returns CDR1 MNHEY and CDR2 SVGAGI.

The gene calls are TRBV4-1 and TRBJ2-5; D may be TRBD1 or TRBD2 (5 bases each). The length of the CDR3 is 14 residues. The ends were cut back, 2 bases at V and 4 bases at J, with 11 bases in the middle. The germline V gene has CDR1 MGHRA and CDR2 YSYEKL. CDR3 coding DNA: TGCGCCAGCAGCCAAACGCTGGGGACAGAGACCCAGTACTTC. This translates into CASSQTLGTETQYF.

The V gene is TRBV3-1, the J gene TRBJ2-2; 11 bases match TRBD2. V lost 4 bases, J lost 14 bases, and 12 bases stayed unmatched. This CDR3 spans 15 amino acids. Germline V gene sequence: CDR1 LGHDT, CDR2 YNNKEL (reference sequence). The CDR3: CASSPPGSGGALLFF. CDR3 nucleotide sequence: TGTGCCAGCAGCCCCCCGGGTAGCGGGGGGGCCTTACTGTTTTTT.